This entry features one TCR beta chain sequence. Its specificity is not known. This sample stems from a study of T cell responses to AZD1222 COVID-19 vaccine. Profiled with immunoSEQ multiplex PCR; TCRdb holds only in-frame clones, not every one. The sample shows under 150,000 clones, around nine tenths of them seen only once. Study observations and caveats: Repertoires were collected only later (after the peak T cell response had occurred). Among vaccine-associated CD4 TCRs, coverage spanned spike, with dominance at 160-218 and 743-854.

The material sequenced was peripheral blood, taken on day 0 of AZD1222 vaccination. This TCR came from an adult in good health.

CDR3 loop: CAWSPSGTPDPMNTEAFF. CDR3 DNA: TGTGCCTGGAGTCCCTCGGGGACGCCCGACCCCATGAACACTGAAGCTTTCTTT. This chain links TRBV30 with TRBJ1-1, with a tentative D call TRBD1 (5 bases). The CDR3 sequence is 18 residues long. Germline V gives CDR1 GTSNPN, CDR2 SVGIG (reference sequence). V was clipped by 2 bases and J by 0 bases, with 22 bases between them.